This T cell receptor beta chain is drawn from a study of T cells in Graves' hyperthyroidism and ophthalmopathy (dated by TCRdb to the late 2010s). For the study in its entirety: Peripheral blood samples were taken at the time of initial diagnosis, prior to any treatment. The study also compared thyroid tissue and blood T-cell repertoires from roughly 6 Graves' hyperthyroidism patients. The paper describes TCR Vbeta CDR3 sequencing of around 140 peripheral blood samples, made up of under 50 ophthalmopathy patients, approximately 76 hyperthyroidism patients and around 17 progressor patients. To identify distinguishing TCR V-J signatures, a discovery cohort of around 100 patients was used, comprising 43 with Graves' ophthalmopathy and 57 with stable Graves' hyperthyroidism. Whether ophthalmopathy could be predicted prospectively was tested in an independent validation cohort made up of under 20 hyperthyroidism patients plus 17 patients who later progressed to ophthalmopathy. The 95 to 100 discovery patients were randomly divided into training and test sets at a 7:3 ratio. Once sampling was done, hyperthyroidism patients were given methimazole at a starting dose of 30 mg daily, whereas ophthalmopathy patients were given high-dose intravenous methylprednisolone. Here is what the overall study found, with its caveats: Most expanded thyroid clonotypes (frequency above 0.001) were also found in blood, which suggests that blood repertoires may mirror thyroid immune responses. During validation, the model predicted progression to ophthalmopathy a median of about 5.9 months ahead of onset, with roughly 65% sensitivity and roughly 75% specificity. A model built on a 13 V-J signature distinguished ophthalmopathy from stable hyperthyroidism, reaching about 88% sensitivity and 81% to 83% specificity in cross-validation and 80%/75% in testing. No statistical method was used to set the sample size in advance, and investigators knew the group allocation.

The CDR3 covers 15 residues, taking in both the cysteine and the phenylalanine. The DNA shown is the 45-base CDR3, in frame from base 1. V loses 1 base, J loses 3 bases, and the germline ends lie 13 bases apart. As encoded in the germline V gene, CDR1 is SGHTA while CDR2 is FQGNSA. The table lists this clonotype with many counts. This clone's antigen is unknown. No base qualities exist here, and no much larger clone lies one base off it. Hyperthyroidism patients were newly diagnosed, with disease duration under 2 months, and aged 18 to 65 years. Patients with uncontrolled infections, other autoimmune diseases, pregnancy or lactation were excluded. Diagnoses relied on clinical symptoms, serum thyroxine and TRAb, thyroid ultrasound and orbital computed tomography. For progressor patients, blood was drawn at the first diagnosis of hyperthyroidism, before any ophthalmopathy symptoms had appeared. PBMCs were separated from approximately 10 ml of fresh peripheral blood using Ficoll-Paque density gradient centrifugation. Progressor patients were defined as those initially diagnosed with Graves' hyperthyroidism in whom ophthalmopathy developed during follow-up. Total RNA was extracted with Trizol reagent, and quality was checked on an Agilent 2100 Bioanalyzer.

The TCR beta CDR3 regions were amplified from the RNA transcripts. The TCR CDR3 was subjected to a first round of RT-PCR using the HTBI primer set and the Qiagen OneStep RT-PCR kit. A second multiplex PCR round built the libraries, followed by size selection and purification. Libraries were sequenced paired-end with 100 bp reads on an Illumina HiSeq2000. In the source study's methods: SOAPnuke was used to process the raw data, removing reads that contained adapters or uncalled bases, had a mean Phred below 15, or lacked an exact match to the constant primer or identifier. COPE v1.2.5 was used to merge high-quality paired reads, and clonotypes were defined as unique nucleotide sequences. MiTCR v1.1 was used to align the clonotypes against IMGT TRBV, TRBD and TRBJ reference segments. The analysis included only V-J combinations with a frequency above 0.0001, which together covered approximately 99% of the repertoires. The TCS score was defined as the ratio of F50 (clonal expansion) to E x V (chaos), calculated using BLOSUM62-based TCRdist between CDR3 peptides within each V-J. Welch's t-statistics and random forest reduced fewer than 600 V-J features to roughly 13, which were used in a naive Bayes classifier (R e1071). TCRdb reanalyzed the raw reads on its own, using fastp at Q25 for trimming and MiXCR for clone calling, and kept in-frame beta chains. For every CDR3 protein sequence, its rows merge into one entry that carries the most common genes and DNA. These V and J calls originate from TCRdb's pipeline instead of the authors' own analysis. The sample profile shows 650,000 to 850,000 distinct CDR3 sequences; approximately 18% of them were found once. The biggest ten clones account for 16% of the sample.

The sequencing input was blood. The source is a woman aged 45-60 years with Graves' hyperthyroidism that later progressed to Graves' ophthalmopathy. The sequence joins TRBV7-2 to TRBJ2-7; no confident D gene assignment can be made. For the CDR3, the sequence is CASSLEDLDGYEQYF. DNA sequence: TGTGCCAGCAGCTTAGAGGACCTCGACGGCTACGAGCAGTACTTC. With all but the CDR3 taken from the reference TRBV7-2 and TRBJ2-7 genes, the full variable domain is: GAGVSQSPSNKVTEKGKDVELRCDPISGHTALYWYRQSLGQGLEFLIYFQGNSAPDKSGLPSDRFSAERTGGSVSTLTIQRTQQEDSAVYLCASSLEDLDGYEQYFGPGTRLTVT.